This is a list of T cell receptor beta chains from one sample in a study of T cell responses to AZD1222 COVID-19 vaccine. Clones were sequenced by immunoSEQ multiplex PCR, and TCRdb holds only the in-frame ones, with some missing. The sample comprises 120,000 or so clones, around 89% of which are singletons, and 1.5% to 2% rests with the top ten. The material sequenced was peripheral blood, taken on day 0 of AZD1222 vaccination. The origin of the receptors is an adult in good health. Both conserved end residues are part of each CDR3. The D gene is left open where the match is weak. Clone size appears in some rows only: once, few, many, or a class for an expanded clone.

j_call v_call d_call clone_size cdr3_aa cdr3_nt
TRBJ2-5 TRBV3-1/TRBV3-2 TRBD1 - CASRATGAPQETQYF TGTGCCAGCAGAGCTACAGGGGCCCCCCAAGAGACCCAGTACTTC
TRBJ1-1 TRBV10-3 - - CAISDSGYTEAFF TGTGCCATCAGTGACTCAGGGTACACTGAAGCTTTCTTT
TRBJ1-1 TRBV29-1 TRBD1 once CSVMGQATLAFF TGCAGCGTTATGGGACAGGCGACGCTCGCTTTCTTT
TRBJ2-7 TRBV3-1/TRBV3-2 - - CASSLWSQATYEQYF TGTGCCAGCAGCCTTTGGAGTCAGGCAACCTACGAGCAGTACTTC
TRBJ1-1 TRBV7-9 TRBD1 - CASSLDPGGRAEAFF TGTGCCAGCAGCTTAGACCCAGGGGGTAGAGCTGAAGCTTTCTTT
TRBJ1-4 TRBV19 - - CASTGRTNEKLFF TGTGCCAGTACAGGGCGGACTAATGAAAAACTGTTTTTT
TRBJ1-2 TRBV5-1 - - CASSLDRNKFGYTF TGCGCCAGCAGCCTTGACAGGAATAAATTTGGCTACACCTTC
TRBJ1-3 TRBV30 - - CAWSIRGAENTIYF TGTGCCTGGAGCATCCGAGGGGCTGAAAACACCATATATTTT
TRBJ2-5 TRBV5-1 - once CASSLLLAQPQETQYF TGCGCCAGCAGTTTATTACTAGCCCAGCCCCAAGAGACCCAGTACTTC
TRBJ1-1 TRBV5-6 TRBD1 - CASSWTGQGGTEAFF TGTGCCAGCAGTTGGACTGGACAGGGAGGCACTGAAGCTTTCTTT
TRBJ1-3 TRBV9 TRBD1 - CASTRGGTGNTIYF TGTGCCAGCACCAGGGGGGGGACAGGAAACACCATATATTTT
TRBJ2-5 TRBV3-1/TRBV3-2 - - CASSQDYEGRSTQYF TGTGCCAGCAGCCAAGATTATGAGGGGCGGTCGACCCAGTACTTC
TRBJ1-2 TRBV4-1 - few CASSPTPLGPGGNYGYTF TGCGCCAGCAGCCCCACCCCGTTAGGACCCGGGGGTAACTATGGCTACACCTTC
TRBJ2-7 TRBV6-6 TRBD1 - CASSRQGSEQYF TGTGCCAGCAGTAGACAGGGTTCCGAGCAGTACTTC
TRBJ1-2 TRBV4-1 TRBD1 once CASSQGQGVAYGYTF TGCGCCAGCAGCCAGGGGCAGGGGGTAGCCTATGGCTACACCTTC
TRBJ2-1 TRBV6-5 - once CASRLGLRYEQFF TGTGCCAGCAGGCTTGGACTTCGGTATGAGCAGTTCTTC
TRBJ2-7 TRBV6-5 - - CASSYDSSYEQYF TGTGCCAGCAGTTACGATAGCTCCTACGAGCAGTACTTC
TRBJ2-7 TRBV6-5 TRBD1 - CATRQGAVSEQYF TGTGCCACCAGACAGGGGGCAGTTAGCGAGCAGTACTTC
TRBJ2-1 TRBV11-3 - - CASSLSPSGYNEQFF TGTGCCAGCAGCTTGAGCCCAAGTGGCTACAATGAGCAGTTCTTC
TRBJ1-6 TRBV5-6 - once CASGKGGRIYYNSPLHF TGTGCCAGCGGTAAGGGAGGACGAATTTACTATAATTCACCCCTCCACTTT